The text below deals with one T cell receptor (beta chain). The entry originates in a study of blood T cell repertoires in COVID-19. Some clones are missing from TCRdb's copy, which holds only in-frame ones; the method was immunoSEQ multiplex PCR. The repertoire holds some 120,000 clones, with 88% as singletons. The CDR3 extends over 17 amino acids. After removal of 5 bases from V and 7 bases from J, the junction contained 17 bases not matched to a gene. Germline CDR1 reads SGHTA; CDR2 reads FQGNSA. Sequenced sample: peripheral blood. The source of this sequence is a human donor in a cohort sampled during active COVID-19. V gene TRBV7-2 combines with J gene TRBJ2-5; 9 nucleotides agree with TRBD2. CDR3 sequence reads: CASSPGVSSGAQGTQYF. Written as DNA, the CDR3 is TGTGCCAGCAGCCCGGGGGTATCTAGCGGGGCACAGGGGACCCAGTACTTC.